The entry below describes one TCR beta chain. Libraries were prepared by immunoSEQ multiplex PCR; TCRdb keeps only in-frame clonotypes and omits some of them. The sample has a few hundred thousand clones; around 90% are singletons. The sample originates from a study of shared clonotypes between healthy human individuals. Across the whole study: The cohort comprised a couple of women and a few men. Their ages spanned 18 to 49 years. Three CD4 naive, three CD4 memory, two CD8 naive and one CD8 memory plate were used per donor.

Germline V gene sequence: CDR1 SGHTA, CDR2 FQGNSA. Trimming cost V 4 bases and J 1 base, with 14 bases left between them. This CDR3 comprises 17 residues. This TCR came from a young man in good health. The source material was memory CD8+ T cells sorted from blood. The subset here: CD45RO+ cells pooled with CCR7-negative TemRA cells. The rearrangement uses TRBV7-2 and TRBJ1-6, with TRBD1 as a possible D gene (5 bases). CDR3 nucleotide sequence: TGTGCCAGCAGCTCGAGAGGGGTGATGTCCTATAATTCACCCCTCCACTTT. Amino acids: CASSSRGVMSYNSPLHF.